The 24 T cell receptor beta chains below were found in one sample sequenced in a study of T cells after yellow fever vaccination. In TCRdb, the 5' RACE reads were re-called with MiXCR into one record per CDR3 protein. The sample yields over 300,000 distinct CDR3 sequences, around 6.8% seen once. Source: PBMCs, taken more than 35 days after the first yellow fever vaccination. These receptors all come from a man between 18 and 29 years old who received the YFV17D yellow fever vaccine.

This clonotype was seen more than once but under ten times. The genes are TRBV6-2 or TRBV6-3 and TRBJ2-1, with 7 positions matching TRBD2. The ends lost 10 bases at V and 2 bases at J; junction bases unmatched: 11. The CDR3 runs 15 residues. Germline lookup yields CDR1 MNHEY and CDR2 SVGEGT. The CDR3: CATYPGGGTYNEQFF. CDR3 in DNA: TGTGCCACCTACCCAGGCGGGGGAACCTACAATGAGCAGTTCTTC.

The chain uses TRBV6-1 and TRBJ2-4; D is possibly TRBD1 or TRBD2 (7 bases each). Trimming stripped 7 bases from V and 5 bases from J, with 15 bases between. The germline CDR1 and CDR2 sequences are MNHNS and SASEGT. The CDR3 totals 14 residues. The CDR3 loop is CASNNGGTENIQYF. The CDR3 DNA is TGTGCCAGCAACAACGGGGGGACAGAAAACATTCAGTACTTC.

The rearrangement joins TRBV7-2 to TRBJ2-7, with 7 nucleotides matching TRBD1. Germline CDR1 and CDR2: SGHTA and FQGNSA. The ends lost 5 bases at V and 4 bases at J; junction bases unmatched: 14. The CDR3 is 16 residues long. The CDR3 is CASSAYSGTESYEQYV. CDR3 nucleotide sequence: TGTGCCAGCAGCGCCTACTCCGGGACAGAGAGTTACGAGCAGTACGTC.

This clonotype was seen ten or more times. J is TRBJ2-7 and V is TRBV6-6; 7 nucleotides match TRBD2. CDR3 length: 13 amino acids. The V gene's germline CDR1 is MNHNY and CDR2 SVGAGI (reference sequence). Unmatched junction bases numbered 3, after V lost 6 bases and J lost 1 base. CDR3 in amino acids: CASRLGLSYEQYV. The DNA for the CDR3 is TGTGCCAGCAGGCTGGGACTATCCTACGAGCAGTACGTC.

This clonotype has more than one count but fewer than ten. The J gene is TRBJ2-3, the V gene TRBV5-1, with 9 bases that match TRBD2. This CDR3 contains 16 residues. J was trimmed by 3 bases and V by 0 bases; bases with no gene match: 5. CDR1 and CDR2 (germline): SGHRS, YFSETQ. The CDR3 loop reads CASSLVAGDMTDTQYF. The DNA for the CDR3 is TGCGCCAGCAGCTTGGTAGCGGGGGATATGACAGATACGCAGTATTTT. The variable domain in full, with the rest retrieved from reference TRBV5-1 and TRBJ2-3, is KAGVTQTPRYLIKTRGQQVTLSCSPISGHRSVSWYQQTPGQGLQFLFEYFSETQRNKGNFPGRFSGRQFSNSRSEMNVSTLELGDSALYLCASSLVAGDMTDTQYFGPGTRLTVL.

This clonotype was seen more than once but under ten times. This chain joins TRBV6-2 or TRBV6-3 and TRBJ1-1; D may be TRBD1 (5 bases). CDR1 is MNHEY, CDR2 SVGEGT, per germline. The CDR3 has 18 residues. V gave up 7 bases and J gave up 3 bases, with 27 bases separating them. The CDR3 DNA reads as TGTGCCAGCACTATAGCCCGCATGACTAACAGGATCGACACTGAAGCTTTCTTT. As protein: CASTIARMTNRIDTEAFF.

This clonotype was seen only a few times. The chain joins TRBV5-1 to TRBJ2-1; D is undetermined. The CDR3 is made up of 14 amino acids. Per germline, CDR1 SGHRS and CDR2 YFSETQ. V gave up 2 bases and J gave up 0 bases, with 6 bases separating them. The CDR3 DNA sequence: TGCGCCAGCAGCTTACAGAACTCCTACAATGAGCAGTTCTTC. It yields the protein CASSLQNSYNEQFF. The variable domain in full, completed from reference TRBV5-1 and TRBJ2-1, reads KAGVTQTPRYLIKTRGQQVTLSCSPISGHRSVSWYQQTPGQGLQFLFEYFSETQRNKGNFPGRFSGRQFSNSRSEMNVSTLELGDSALYLCASSLQNSYNEQFFGPGTRLTVL.

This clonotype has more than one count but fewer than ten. The CDR3: CASSLVGGTGKETQYF. DNA of the CDR3: TGCGCCAGCAGCTTGGTAGGCGGGACGGGAAAAGAGACCCAGTACTTC. The chain links TRBV5-1 to TRBJ2-5; a weak D match, TRBD2 (6 bases). In germline, CDR1 is SGHRS, CDR2 YFSETQ. The germline V and J ends were trimmed by 0 bases and 3 bases, with 15 bases remaining between them. The CDR3 has 16 residues.

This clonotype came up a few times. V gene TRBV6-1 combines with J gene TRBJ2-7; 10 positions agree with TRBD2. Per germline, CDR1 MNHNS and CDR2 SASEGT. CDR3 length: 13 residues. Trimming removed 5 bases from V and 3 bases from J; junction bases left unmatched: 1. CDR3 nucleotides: TGTGCCAGCAGTCGGACTAGCGGCTACGAGCAGTACGTC. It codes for CASSRTSGYEQYV.

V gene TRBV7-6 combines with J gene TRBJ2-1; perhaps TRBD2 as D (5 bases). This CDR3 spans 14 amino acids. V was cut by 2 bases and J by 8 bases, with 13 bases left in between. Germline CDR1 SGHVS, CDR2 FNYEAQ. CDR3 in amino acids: CASSLQEGADEQFF. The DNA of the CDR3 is TGTGCCAGCAGCTTACAAGAGGGCGCGGATGAGCAGTTCTTC.

CDR3 bases: TGCGCCAGTAGACTTCAGGGGGCGGGGGAGACCCAGTACTTC. This codes for CASRLQGAGETQYF. The chain combines TRBV5-1 with TRBJ2-5; 8 bases fit TRBD1. CDR1 is SGHRS and CDR2 is YFSETQ in the germline V gene. The CDR3 loop spans 14 amino acids. V was pared by 8 bases and J by 5 bases, with 11 bases of the junction left unmatched.

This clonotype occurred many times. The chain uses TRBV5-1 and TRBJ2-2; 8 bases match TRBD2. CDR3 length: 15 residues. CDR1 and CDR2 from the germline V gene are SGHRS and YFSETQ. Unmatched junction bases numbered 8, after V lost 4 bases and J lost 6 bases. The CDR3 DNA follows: TGCGCCAGCAGCCACCAGCGGGGGCACGCCGGGGAGCTGTTTTTT. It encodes CASSHQRGHAGELFF.

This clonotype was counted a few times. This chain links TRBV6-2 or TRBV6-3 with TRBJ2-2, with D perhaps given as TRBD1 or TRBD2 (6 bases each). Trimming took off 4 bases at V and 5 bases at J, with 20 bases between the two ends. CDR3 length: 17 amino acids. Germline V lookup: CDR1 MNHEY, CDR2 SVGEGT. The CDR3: CASSSPQEGVRTGELFF. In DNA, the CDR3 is TGTGCCAGCAGTTCTCCCCAGGAGGGGGTGAGGACCGGGGAGCTGTTTTTT.

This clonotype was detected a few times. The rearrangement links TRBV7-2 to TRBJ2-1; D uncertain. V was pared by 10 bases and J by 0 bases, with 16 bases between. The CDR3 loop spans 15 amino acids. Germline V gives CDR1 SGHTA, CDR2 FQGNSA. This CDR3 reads CANREITSSYNEQFF. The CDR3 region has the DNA TGTGCCAACAGAGAGATAACGAGCTCCTACAATGAGCAGTTCTTC. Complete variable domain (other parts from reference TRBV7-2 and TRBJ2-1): GAGVSQSPSNKVTEKGKDVELRCDPISGHTALYWYRQSLGQGLEFLIYFQGNSAPDKSGLPSDRFSAERTGGSVSTLTIQRTQQEDSAVYLCANREITSSYNEQFFGPGTRLTVL.

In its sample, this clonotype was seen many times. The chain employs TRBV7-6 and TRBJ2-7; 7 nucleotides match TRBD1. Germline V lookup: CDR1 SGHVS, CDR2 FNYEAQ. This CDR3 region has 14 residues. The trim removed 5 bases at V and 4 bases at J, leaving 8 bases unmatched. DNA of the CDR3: TGTGCCAGCAGCCCCGGGACAGAAATTTACGAGCAGTACTTC. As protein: CASSPGTEIYEQYF.

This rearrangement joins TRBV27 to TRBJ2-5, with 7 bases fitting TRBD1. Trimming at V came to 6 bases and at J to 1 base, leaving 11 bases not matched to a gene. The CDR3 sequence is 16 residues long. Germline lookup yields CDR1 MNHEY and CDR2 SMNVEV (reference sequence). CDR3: CASSPNLGTAQETQYF. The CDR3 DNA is TGTGCCAGCAGCCCCAACCTCGGGACAGCCCAAGAGACCCAGTACTTC.

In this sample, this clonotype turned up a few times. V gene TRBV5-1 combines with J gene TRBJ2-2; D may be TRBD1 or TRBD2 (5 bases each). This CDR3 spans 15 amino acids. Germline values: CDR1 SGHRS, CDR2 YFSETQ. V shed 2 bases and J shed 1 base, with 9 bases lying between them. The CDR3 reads CASSFGDGNTGELFF. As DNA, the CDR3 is TGCGCCAGCAGCTTCGGGGACGGGAACACCGGGGAGCTGTTTTTT.

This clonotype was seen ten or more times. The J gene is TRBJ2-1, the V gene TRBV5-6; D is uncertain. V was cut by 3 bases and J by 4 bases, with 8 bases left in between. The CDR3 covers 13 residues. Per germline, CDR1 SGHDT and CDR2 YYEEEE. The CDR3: CASSSGTYNEQFF. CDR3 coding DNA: TGTGCCAGCAGCTCTGGAACGTACAATGAGCAGTTCTTC.

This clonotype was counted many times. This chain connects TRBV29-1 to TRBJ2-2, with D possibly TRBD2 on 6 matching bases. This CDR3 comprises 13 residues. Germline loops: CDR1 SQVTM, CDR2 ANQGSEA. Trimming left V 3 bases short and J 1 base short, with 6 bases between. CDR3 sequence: CSVDGRNTGELFF. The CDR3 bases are TGCAGCGTTGACGGGAGGAACACCGGGGAGCTGTTTTTT.

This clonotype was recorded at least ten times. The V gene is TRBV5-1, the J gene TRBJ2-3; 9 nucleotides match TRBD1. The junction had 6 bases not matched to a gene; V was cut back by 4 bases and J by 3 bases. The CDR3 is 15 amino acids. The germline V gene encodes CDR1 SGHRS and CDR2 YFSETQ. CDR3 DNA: TGCGCCAGCAGCGGGGACAGGGTTAGAACAGATACGCAGTATTTT. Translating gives CASSGDRVRTDTQYF. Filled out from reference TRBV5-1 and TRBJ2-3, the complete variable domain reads KAGVTQTPRYLIKTRGQQVTLSCSPISGHRSVSWYQQTPGQGLQFLFEYFSETQRNKGNFPGRFSGRQFSNSRSEMNVSTLELGDSALYLCASSGDRVRTDTQYFGPGTRLTVL.

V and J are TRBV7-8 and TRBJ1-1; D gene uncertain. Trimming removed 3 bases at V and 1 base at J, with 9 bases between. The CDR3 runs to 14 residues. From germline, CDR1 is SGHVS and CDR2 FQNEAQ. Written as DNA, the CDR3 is TGTGCCAGCAGCTTTGACACCCGGAACACTGAAGCTTTCTTT. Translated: CASSFDTRNTEAFF.

In DNA, the CDR3 is TGTGCCAGCAGCCAAGATCGTGAAGGGGGAGTCACTGAAGCTTTCTTT. As protein: CASSQDREGGVTEAFF. V and J are TRBV3-1 and TRBJ1-1, with a possible D match to TRBD1 (6 bases). V lost 0 bases and J 4 bases, leaving 15 bases between the germline ends. The CDR3 covers 16 residues. Germline V gives CDR1 LGHDT, CDR2 YNNKEL (reference sequence). Using reference TRBV3-1 and TRBJ1-1 for the parts outside the CDR3, the full variable domain is DTAVSQTPKYLVTQMGNDKSIKCEQNLGHDTMYWYKQDSKKFLKIMFSYNNKELIINETVPNRFSPKSPDKAHLNLHINSLELGDSAVYFCASSQDREGGVTEAFFGQGTRLTVV.

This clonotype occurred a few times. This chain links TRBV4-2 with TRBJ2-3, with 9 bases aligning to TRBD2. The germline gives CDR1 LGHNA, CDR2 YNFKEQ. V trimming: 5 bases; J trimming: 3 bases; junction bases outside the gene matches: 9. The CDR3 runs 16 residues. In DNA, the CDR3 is TGTGCCAGCAGCGGAAGGGGTCTAGCGGGGACAGATACGCAGTATTTT. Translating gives CASSGRGLAGTDTQYF.

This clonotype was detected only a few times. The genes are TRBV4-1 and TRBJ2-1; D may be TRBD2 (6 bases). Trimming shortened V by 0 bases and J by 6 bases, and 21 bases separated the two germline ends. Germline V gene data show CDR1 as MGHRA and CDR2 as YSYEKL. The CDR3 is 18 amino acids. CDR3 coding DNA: TGCGCCAGCAGCCAAGATCTGGGTGGCTGGGGAGGAGGCAATGAGCAGTTCTTC. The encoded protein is CASSQDLGGWGGGNEQFF.